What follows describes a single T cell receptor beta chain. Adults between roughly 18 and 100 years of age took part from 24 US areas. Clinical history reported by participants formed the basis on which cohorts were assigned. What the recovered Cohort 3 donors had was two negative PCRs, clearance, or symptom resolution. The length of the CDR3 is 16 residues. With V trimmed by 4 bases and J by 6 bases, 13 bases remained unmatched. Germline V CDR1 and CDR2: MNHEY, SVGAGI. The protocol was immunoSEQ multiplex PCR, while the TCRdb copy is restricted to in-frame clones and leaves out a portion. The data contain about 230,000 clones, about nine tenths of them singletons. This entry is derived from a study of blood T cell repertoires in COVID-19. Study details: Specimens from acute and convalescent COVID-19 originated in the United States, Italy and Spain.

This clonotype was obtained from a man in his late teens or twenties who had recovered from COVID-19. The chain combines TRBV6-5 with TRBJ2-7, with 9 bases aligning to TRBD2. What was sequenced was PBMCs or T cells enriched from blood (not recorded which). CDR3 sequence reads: CASSSPSSGSTPEQYF. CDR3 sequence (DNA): TGTGCCAGCAGTTCCCCCAGTAGCGGGAGCACGCCCGAGCAGTACTTC.